Detailed here is one T cell receptor beta chain. Its specificity is not known. This sample stems from a study of shared clonotypes between healthy human individuals. General study points: Memory subsets had estimated richness that was generally smaller than that of naive subsets.

The germline V gene has CDR1 SGHVS and CDR2 FQNEAQ. V lost 5 bases and J lost 0, with 20 bases in between. The CDR3 length is 17 residues. Deep-level running was used for the assay. Some 30,000 T cell genomes, or approximately 0.2 ug DNA, went into the sorted-subset replicate PCRs. In the original analysis: Without quality scores, immunoSEQ junctional reads could not be filtered like full-length reads. Profiled with immunoSEQ multiplex PCR; TCRdb holds only in-frame clones, not every one. V and J calls and clone size are copied from that table; D and trimming were computed from the DNA. This sample yields 550,000 to 750,000 clones, of which 92% are seen a single time; about 24% belongs to the top ten. Terminally differentiated effector memory CD45RA+ cells were left out of the naive CD8 fraction, which was CD45RO-negative and positively selected for CCR7.

The sample was naive CD8+ T cells sorted from blood. The chain carries TRBV7-8 and TRBJ2-7; possibly TRBD2 for D (7 bases). This clonotype originated in a man in his thirties or forties in good health. This CDR3 is CASSRPVGGGSSYEQYF. CDR3 bases: TGTGCCAGCAGCCGGCCAGTGGGGGGCGGGAGCTCCTACGAGCAGTACTTC. The complete variable domain, with remaining parts taken from reference TRBV7-8 and TRBJ2-7, reads GAGVSQSPRYKVAKRGQDVALRCDPISGHVSLFWYQQALGQGPEFLTYFQNEAQLDKSGLPSDRFFAERPEGSVSTLKIQRTQQEDSAVYLCASSRPVGGGSSYEQYFGPGTRLTVT.